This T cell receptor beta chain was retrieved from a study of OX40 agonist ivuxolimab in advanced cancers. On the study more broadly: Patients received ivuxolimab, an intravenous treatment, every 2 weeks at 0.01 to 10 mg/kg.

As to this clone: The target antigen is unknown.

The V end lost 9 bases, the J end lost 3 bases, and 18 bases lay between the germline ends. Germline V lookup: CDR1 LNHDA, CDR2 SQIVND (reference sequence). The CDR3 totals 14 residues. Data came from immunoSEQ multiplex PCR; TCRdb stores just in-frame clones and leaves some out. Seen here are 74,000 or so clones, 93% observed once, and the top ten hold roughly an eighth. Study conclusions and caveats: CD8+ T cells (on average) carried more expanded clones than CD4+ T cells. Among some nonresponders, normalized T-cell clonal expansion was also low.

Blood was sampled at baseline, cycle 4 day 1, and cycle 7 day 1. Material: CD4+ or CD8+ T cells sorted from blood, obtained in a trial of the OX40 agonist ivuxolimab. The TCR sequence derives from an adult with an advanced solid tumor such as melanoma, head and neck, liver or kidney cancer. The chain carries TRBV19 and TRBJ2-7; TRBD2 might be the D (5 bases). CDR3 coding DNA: TGTGCCAGCCAACCCTACGAGGGCAGCTACGAGCAGTACTTC. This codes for CASQPYEGSYEQYF.